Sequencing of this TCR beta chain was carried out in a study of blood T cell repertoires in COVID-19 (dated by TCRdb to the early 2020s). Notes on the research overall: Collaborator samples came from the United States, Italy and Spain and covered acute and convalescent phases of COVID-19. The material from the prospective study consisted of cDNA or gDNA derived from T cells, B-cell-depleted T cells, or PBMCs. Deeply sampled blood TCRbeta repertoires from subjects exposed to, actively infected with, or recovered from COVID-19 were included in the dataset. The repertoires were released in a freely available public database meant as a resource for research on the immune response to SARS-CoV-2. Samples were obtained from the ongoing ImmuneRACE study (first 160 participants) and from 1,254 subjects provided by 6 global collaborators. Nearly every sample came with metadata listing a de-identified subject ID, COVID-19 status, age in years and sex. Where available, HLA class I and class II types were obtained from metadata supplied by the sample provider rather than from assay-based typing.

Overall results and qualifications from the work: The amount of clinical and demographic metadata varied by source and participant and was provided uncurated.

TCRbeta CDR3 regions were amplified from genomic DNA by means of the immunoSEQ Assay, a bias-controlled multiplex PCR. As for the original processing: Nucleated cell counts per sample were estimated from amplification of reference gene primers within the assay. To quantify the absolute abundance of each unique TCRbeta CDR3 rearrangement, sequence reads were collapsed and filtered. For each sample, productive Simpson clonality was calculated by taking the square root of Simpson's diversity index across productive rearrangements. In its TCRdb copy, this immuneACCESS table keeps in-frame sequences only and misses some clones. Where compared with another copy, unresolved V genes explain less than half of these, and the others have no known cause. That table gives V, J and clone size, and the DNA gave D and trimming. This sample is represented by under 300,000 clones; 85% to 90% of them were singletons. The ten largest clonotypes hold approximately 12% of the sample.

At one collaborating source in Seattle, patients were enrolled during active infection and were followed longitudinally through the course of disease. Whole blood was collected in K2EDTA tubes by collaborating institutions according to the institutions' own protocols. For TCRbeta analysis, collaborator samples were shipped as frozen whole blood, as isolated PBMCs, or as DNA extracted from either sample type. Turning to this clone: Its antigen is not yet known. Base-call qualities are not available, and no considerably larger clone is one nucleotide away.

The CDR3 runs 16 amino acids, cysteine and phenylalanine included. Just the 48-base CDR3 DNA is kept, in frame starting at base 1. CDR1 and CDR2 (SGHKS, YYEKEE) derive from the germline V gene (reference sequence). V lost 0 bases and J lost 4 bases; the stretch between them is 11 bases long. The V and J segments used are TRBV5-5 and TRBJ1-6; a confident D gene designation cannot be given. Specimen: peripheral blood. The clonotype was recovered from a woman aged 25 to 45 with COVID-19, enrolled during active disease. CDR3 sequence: CASSLVSGVYNSPLHF. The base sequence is TGTGCCAGCAGCTTGGTTTCCGGGGTTTATAATTCACCCCTCCACTTT.